This T cell receptor beta chain came from a study of CD8+ T cells in alopecia areata. Findings of the study overall: Many expanded lesional clones persisted in scalp and blood during tofacitinib treatment.

Germline CDR1 is ENHRY and CDR2 is SYGVKD. V was clipped by 11 bases and J by 3 bases, with 13 bases between them. The CDR3 consists of 12 residues. This clone was detected a few times. Its specificity is unknown. The treatment here: oral pan-JAK inhibitor, 5-10 mg twice daily. Isolated RNA was reverse transcribed into cDNA used as the sequencing template. Profiling relied on immunoSEQ multiplex PCR, and the TCRdb table lists in-frame clones only, not all of them. This sample has approximately 190,000 clones, with 58% found just once. This specimen was CD4+ T cells sorted from blood, taken at week 24, from a patient treated with tofacitinib. The TCR sequence derives from a human donor with alopecia areata. This chain links TRBV10-3 with TRBJ1-1; D unresolved. CDR3 loop: CAASGGDTEAFF. DNA for the CDR3: TGTGCCGCCTCAGGTGGAGACACTGAAGCTTTCTTT.